This T cell receptor beta chain was found in a study of shared clonotypes between healthy human individuals. Naive CD8 cells lacked CD45RO, underwent positive selection for CCR7 and left out terminally differentiated effector memory CD45RA+ cells. Assay: immunoSEQ multiplex PCR; the TCRdb copy retains only in-frame clones and omits some. Of 550,000 to 750,000 clones listed, about 95% are singletons. Germline values: CDR1 MNHEY, CDR2 SMNVEV (reference sequence). CDR3 length: 12 amino acids. The V and J ends lost 7 bases and 5 bases respectively, with 11 bases between them. The receptor was derived from a woman in her twenties or thirties in good health. The source material was naive CD8+ T cells sorted from blood. This sequence joins TRBV27 and TRBJ2-5, with no clear D. This chain's CDR3 is CASNPATETQYF. CDR3 DNA: TGTGCCAGCAACCCCGCCACGGAGACCCAGTACTTC.